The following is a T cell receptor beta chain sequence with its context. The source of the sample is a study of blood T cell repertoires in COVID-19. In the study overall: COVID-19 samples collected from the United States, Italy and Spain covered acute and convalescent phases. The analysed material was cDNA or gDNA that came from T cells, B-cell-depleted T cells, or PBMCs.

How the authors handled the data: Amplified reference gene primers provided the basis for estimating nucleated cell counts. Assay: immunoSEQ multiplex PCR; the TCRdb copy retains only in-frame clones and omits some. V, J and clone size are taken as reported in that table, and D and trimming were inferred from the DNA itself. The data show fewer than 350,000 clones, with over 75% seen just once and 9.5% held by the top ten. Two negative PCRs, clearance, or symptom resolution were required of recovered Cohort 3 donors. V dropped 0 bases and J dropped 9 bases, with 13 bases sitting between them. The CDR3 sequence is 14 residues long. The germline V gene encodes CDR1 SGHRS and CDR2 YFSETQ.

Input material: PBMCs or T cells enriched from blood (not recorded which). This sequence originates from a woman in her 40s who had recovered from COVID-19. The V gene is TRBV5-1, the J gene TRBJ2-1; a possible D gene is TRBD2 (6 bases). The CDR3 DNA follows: TGCGCCAGCAGCTTGGAGGAAGGGCGGGGTGAGCAGTTCTTC. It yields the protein CASSLEEGRGEQFF.